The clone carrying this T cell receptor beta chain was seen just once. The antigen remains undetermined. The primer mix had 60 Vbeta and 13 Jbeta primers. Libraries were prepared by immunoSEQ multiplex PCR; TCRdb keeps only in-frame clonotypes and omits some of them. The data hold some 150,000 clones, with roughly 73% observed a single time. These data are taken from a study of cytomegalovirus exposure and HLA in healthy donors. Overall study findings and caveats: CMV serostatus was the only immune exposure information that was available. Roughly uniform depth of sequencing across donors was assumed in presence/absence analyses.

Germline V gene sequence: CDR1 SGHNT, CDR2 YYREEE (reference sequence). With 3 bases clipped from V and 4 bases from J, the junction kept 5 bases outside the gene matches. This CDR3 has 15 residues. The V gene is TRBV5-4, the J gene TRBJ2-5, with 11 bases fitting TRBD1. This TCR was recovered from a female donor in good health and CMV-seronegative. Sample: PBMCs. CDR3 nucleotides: TGTGCCAGCAGCTCCGCCGGGACAGGGGGAGAGACCCAGTACTTC. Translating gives CASSSAGTGGETQYF.